This T cell receptor (beta chain) came from a study of CD8 T cells in ankylosing spondylitis. Findings and caveats of the study: Several highly homologous variants formed a TCR beta motif that appeared characteristic of ankylosing spondylitis blood.

The V gene's germline CDR1 is SGHRS and CDR2 YFSETQ. The CDR3 runs to 14 residues. With V trimmed by 2 bases and J by 5 bases, 5 bases remained unmatched. TCRdb reprocessed the 5' RACE reads with MiXCR, giving one entry per CDR3 protein. This table holds some 400,000 distinct CDR3 sequences, approximately 20% found once. The sample holds many counts of this clonotype. Its antigen is as yet unknown. Sample: blood, either unsorted or a sorted T cell fraction (not recorded which). The TCR sequence derives from a male donor with ankylosing spondylitis. V usage is TRBV5-1 and J usage is TRBJ1-1, with 8 positions matching TRBD1. In nucleotides, the CDR3 is TGCGCCAGCAGCTTCCAGGGGGCTAGGACTGAAGCTTTCTTT. Translated, it gives CASSFQGARTEAFF.